The source of this T cell receptor (beta chain) is a study of Ad26.COV2.S vaccination and SARS-CoV-2 variants. On the study more broadly: Once, or twice with 56 days between doses, Ad26.COV2.S was given intramuscularly.

Of note for this clone: Its cognate antigen is unknown.

This table comes from immunoSEQ multiplex PCR, and its TCRdb copy is limited to in-frame clones, with some not included. In the table there are fewer than 400,000 clones, about nine tenths of which are singletons. Trimming shortened V by 6 bases and J by 0 bases, and 5 bases separated the two germline ends. This CDR3 has 13 residues. Germline-derived CDR1 and CDR2 are SNHLY and FYNNEI. Whole-study results and caveats: From the TCR breadth and depth analyses, total T cell responses may have been underestimated. Recipients given vaccine exceeded placebo recipients in spike-specific TCR breadth.

Stated treatment: some 20 received Ad26.COV2.S at low or high dose, single or two shots; about 5 received placebo; per-sample allocation not given. Collection of the samples took place on day 63 after the first injection of vaccine or placebo. Within Boston, the person who donated was an adult of 18-55 years. The clonotype comes from a person aged 18-60 years who received the Ad26.COV2.S COVID-19 vaccine or a placebo. The material sequenced was peripheral blood, taken in a trial of Ad26.COV2.S vaccine versus placebo. The genes are TRBV2 and TRBJ1-4; D is undetermined. CDR3 DNA: TGTGCCAGCAGACGGTCAACTAATGAAAAACTGTTTTTT. Its protein is CASRRSTNEKLFF. Complete variable domain (other parts from reference TRBV2 and TRBJ1-4): EPEVTQTPSHQVTQMGQEVILRCVPISNHLYFYWYRQILGQKVEFLVSFYNNEISEKSEIFDDQFSVERPDGSNFTLKIRSTKLEDSAMYFCASRRSTNEKLFFGSGTQLSVL.